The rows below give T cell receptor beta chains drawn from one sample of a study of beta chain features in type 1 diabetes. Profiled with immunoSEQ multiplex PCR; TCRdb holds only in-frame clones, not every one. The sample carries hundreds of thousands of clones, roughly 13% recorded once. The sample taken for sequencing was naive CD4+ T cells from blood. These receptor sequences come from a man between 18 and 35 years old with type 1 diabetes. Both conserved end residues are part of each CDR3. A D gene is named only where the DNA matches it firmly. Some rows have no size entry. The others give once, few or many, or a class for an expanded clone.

CASSEGPSNQPQHF	TGTGCCAGCAGTGAAGGGCCTAGCAATCAGCCCCAGCATTTT	TRBV2	.	14	TRBJ1-5	.
CASRKTGASYNEQFF	TGTGCCAGCAGGAAGACAGGGGCTTCCTACAATGAGCAGTTCTTC	TRBV9	TRBD1	15	TRBJ2-1	few
CASSRTRQANNEQFF	TGCGCCAGCAGCCGTACTAGGCAAGCTAACAATGAGCAGTTCTTC	TRBV5-1	.	15	TRBJ2-1	.
CATSRVRANTEAFF	TGTGCCACCAGCAGAGTACGCGCGAACACTGAAGCTTTCTTT	TRBV15	.	14	TRBJ1-1	.
CASSQGRGPISGANVLTF	TGCGCCAGCAGCCAAGGGAGGGGCCCCATCTCTGGGGCCAACGTCCTGACTTTC	TRBV4-1	.	18	TRBJ2-6	few
CASSLGLAGGTGELFF	TGTGCTAGCAGCTTGGGACTAGCGGGTGGCACCGGGGAGCTGTTTTTT	TRBV7-7	TRBD2	16	TRBJ2-2	few
CASSPRGQSPLHF	TGTGCCAGCAGTCCCAGGGGGCAATCACCCCTCCACTTT	TRBV2	TRBD1	13	TRBJ1-6	.
CASRRPGHYNSPLHF	TGTGCCAGCAGGCGCCCGGGACATTATAATTCACCCCTCCACTTT	TRBV28	.	15	TRBJ1-6	few
CAASSGRTDTQYF	TGTGCCGCTTCTAGCGGGAGAACAGATACGCAGTATTTT	TRBV30	TRBD2	13	TRBJ2-3	few
CASSLEPGGQKFF	TGTGCCAGCAGCTTGGAACCAGGGGGTCAAAAGTTCTTC	TRBV5-4	TRBD1	13	TRBJ2-1	.
CALTLAYGYTF	TGTGCCTTGACTCTTGCCTATGGCTACACCTTC	TRBV30	.	11	TRBJ1-2	few
CACQEAGGPHEQFF	TGTGCCTGCCAAGAAGCGGGGGGGCCTCATGAGCAGTTCTTC	TRBV25-1	TRBD2	14	TRBJ2-1	few
CASSLVGGAEAFF	TGCGCCAGCAGCTTGGTCGGAGGGGCAGAAGCTTTCTTT	TRBV5-1	.	13	TRBJ1-1	.
CAWSRPGVGVYNEQFF	TGTGCCTGGAGTCGACCAGGGGTCGGGGTATACAATGAGCAGTTCTTC	TRBV30	.	16	TRBJ2-1	.
CASSLFGQNTEAFF	TGTGCCAGCAGCTTATTCGGGCAGAACACTGAAGCTTTCTTT	TRBV7-2	.	14	TRBJ1-1	.
CASSQDRWSYGYTF	TGTGCCAGCAGCCAAGATCGGTGGAGCTATGGCTACACCTTC	TRBV14	.	14	TRBJ1-2	few
CASSLNRDRDLYEQYF	TGTGCCAGCAGCCTAAACCGGGACAGGGATCTTTACGAGCAGTACTTC	TRBV14	TRBD1	16	TRBJ2-7	.
CASSLGPNYNEQFF	TGTGCCAGCAGCTTAGGCCCGAACTACAATGAGCAGTTCTTC	TRBV7-9	.	14	TRBJ2-1	.
CASSIDRRSSYEQYF	TGTGCCAGTAGTATAGACCGACGGTCCTCCTACGAGCAGTACTTC	TRBV19	.	15	TRBJ2-7	.
CASRLILGTDTQYF	TGCGCCAGCAGACTAATCCTCGGCACAGATACGCAGTATTTT	TRBV10-2	.	14	TRBJ2-3	.
CASSLDSYEQYF	TGTGCCAGCAGTTTAGACTCCTACGAGCAGTACTTC	TRBV28	.	12	TRBJ2-7	few
CASSLTTDTQYF	TGTGCCAGCAGCTTAACCACAGATACGCAGTATTTT	TRBV11-2	.	12	TRBJ2-3	few
CAIARDLNTEAFF	TGTGCCATCGCCCGGGACCTGAACACTGAAGCTTTCTTT	TRBV10-3	.	13	TRBJ1-1	.